This TCR beta chain emerged from a study of tumor-infiltrating lymphocytes in localized non-small cell lung cancer. Turning to the study itself: Patients included smokers and never-smokers with various histologies, some sampled after neoadjuvant chemotherapy.

Sequencing was performed with immunoSEQ multiplex PCR; in TCRdb, only in-frame clones are kept and a portion is missing. The sample carries under 25,000 clones, less than 70% recorded once. Trimming took off 5 bases at V and 4 bases at J, with 10 bases between the two ends. This CDR3 has 13 residues. Germline loops: CDR1 MNHEY, CDR2 SMNVEV (reference sequence). This receptor was obtained from a human donor with non-small cell lung cancer. The chain carries TRBV27 and TRBJ2-3; D is ambiguous. Sequencing was carried out using lung tumor tissue. The CDR3 region is CASSPLDSDTQYF. The CDR3 nucleotides are TGTGCCAGCAGTCCCCTGGATTCAGATACGCAGTATTTT.